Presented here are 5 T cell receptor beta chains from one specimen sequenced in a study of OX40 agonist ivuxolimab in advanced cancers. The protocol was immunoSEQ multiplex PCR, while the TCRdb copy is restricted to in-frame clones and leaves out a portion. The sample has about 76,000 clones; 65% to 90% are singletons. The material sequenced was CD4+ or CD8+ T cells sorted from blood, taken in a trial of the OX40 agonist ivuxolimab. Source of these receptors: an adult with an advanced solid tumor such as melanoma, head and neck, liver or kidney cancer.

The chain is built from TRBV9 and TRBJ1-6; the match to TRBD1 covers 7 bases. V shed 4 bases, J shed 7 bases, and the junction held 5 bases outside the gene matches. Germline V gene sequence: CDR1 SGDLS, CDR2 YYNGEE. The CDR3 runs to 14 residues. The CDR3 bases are TGTGCCAGCAGCTTGGGACAGCCGAATTCACCCCTCCACTTT. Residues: CASSLGQPNSPLHF.

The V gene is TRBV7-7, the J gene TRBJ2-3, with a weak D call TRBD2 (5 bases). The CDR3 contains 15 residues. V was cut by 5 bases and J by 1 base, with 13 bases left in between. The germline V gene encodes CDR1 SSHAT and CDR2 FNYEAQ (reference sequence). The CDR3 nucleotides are TGTGCCAGCAGCCCGCAGGAGGCCCGCACAGATACGCAGTATTTT. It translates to CASSPQEARTDTQYF.

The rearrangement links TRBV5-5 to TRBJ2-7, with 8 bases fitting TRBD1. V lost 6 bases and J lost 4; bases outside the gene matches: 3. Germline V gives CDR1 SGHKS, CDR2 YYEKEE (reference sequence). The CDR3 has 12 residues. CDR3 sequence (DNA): TGTGCCAGCAAACAGGGGGAGTACGAGCAGTACTTC. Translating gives CASKQGEYEQYF.

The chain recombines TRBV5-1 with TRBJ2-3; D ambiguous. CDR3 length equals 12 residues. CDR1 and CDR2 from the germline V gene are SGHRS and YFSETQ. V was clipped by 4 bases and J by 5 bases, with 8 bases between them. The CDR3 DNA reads TGCGCCAGCAGCGGTTGGGGAGATACGCAGTATTTT. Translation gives CASSGWGDTQYF.

This CDR3 is CASSVQGAGSSGYTF. Written as DNA, the CDR3 is TGTGCCAGCAGCGTCCAAGGAGCAGGGAGTTCTGGCTACACCTTC. The chain is built from TRBV9 and TRBJ1-2; D possibly corresponds to TRBD1 (5 bases). V shed 2 bases and J shed 7 bases, with 18 bases lying between them. The CDR3 loop spans 15 amino acids. Germline V gene data show CDR1 as SGDLS and CDR2 as YYNGEE.